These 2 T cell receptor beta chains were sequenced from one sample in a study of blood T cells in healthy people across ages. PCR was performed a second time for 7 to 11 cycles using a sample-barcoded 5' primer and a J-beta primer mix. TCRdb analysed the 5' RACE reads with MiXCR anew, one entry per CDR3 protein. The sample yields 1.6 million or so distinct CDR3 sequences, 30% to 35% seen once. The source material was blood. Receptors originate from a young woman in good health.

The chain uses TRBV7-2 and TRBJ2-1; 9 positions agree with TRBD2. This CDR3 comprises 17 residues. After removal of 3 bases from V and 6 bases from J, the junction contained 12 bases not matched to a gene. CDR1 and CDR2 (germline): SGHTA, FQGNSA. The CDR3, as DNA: TGTGCCAGCAGCTTCGGACCAGTGCGGGAGGGGAGCAATGAGCAGTTCTTC. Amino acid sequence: CASSFGPVREGSNEQFF.

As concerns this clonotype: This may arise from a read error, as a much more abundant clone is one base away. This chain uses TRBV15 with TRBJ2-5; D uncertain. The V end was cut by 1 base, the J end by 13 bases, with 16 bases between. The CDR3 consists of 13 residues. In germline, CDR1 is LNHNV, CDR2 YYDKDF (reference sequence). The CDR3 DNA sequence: TGTGCCACCAGCAGAGGGGAATTCTACGAGCGGTACTTC. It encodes CATSRGEFYERYF.